Shown below are 20 T cell receptor beta chains from a single sample sequenced in a study of identical twins. TCRdb called the 5' RACE reads again in MiXCR, with one record for every CDR3 protein. The sample contains a few hundred thousand distinct CDR3 sequences, around 8% of which appear only once. This sample also belongs to another study, concerning yellow fever vaccine responses in identical twins.

What was sequenced was CD8+ T cells sorted from blood. These receptor sequences come from a woman aged 18-29 years in good health.

This clonotype was seen repeatedly, ten times or more. The chain has TRBV2 and TRBJ1-4; D is undetermined. Germline loops: CDR1 SNHLY, CDR2 FYNNEI. V shed 3 bases and J shed 1 base, with 6 bases lying between them. The CDR3 has 14 amino acids. DNA of the CDR3: TGTGCCAGCAGTGACGCAGGAACTAATGAAAAACTGTTTTTT. Protein product: CASSDAGTNEKLFF. The complete variable domain, with remaining parts taken from reference TRBV2 and TRBJ1-4, reads EPEVTQTPSHQVTQMGQEVILRCVPISNHLYFYWYRQILGQKVEFLVSFYNNEISEKSEIFDDQFSVERPDGSNFTLKIRSTKLEDSAMYFCASSDAGTNEKLFFGSGTQLSVL.

The chain employs TRBV11-2 and TRBJ2-7; 9 positions agree with TRBD2. Germline values: CDR1 SGHAT, CDR2 FQNNGV. The trim removed 3 bases at V and 1 base at J, leaving 13 bases unmatched. The length of the CDR3 is 18 residues. This chain's CDR3 is CASSFPPLSSGVSYEQYF. The DNA of the CDR3 is TGTGCCAGCAGCTTCCCCCCTCTCTCTAGCGGGGTATCCTACGAGCAGTACTTC.

The V call is TRBV5-6, the J call TRBJ2-3; 7 nucleotides align to TRBD1. CDR1 SGHDT and CDR2 YYEEEE come from the germline V gene. The CDR3 runs to 16 residues. The junction had 6 bases not matched to a gene; V was cut back by 2 bases and J by 0 bases. The CDR3 bases are TGTGCCAGCAGCTTCTTCTCGGGACAGAGCACAGATACGCAGTATTTT. Amino acid sequence: CASSFFSGQSTDTQYF.

This clonotype was seen at least ten times. CDR3 sequence: CASSSGIASYNEQFF. The CDR3 DNA reads as TGCGCCAGCAGCAGTGGGATAGCCTCCTACAATGAGCAGTTCTTC. The chain employs TRBV5-1 and TRBJ2-1, with D unresolved. Trimming pared 4 bases from V and 0 bases from J, leaving 11 bases between. This CDR3 region has 15 residues. The germline CDR1 and CDR2 sequences are SGHRS and YFSETQ. Full variable domain (rest looked up from reference TRBV5-1 and TRBJ2-1): KAGVTQTPRYLIKTRGQQVTLSCSPISGHRSVSWYQQTPGQGLQFLFEYFSETQRNKGNFPGRFSGRQFSNSRSEMNVSTLELGDSALYLCASSSGIASYNEQFFGPGTRLTVL.

The chain links TRBV7-9 to TRBJ2-7; D is tentatively TRBD1 or TRBD2 (6 bases each). Per germline, CDR1 SEHNR and CDR2 FQNEAQ (reference sequence). The CDR3 contains 16 residues. The V end lost 5 bases, the J end lost 0 bases, and 17 bases lay between the germline ends. The CDR3 DNA follows: TGTGCCAGCAGCCCCTCGGGGGCTAGGGCCTCCTACGAGCAGTACTTC. Protein sequence: CASSPSGARASYEQYF.

The chain couples TRBV6-5 to TRBJ2-3; no clear D. The CDR3 contains 14 residues. Germline V gene lookup returns CDR1 MNHEY and CDR2 SVGAGI. The V gene lost 1 base and the J gene lost 4 bases, with 9 bases spanning the gap. The CDR3 DNA sequence: TGTGCCAGCAGTTACTTGTCCATCGCAGATACGCAGTATTTT. Translated: CASSYLSIADTQYF.

This clonotype was counted only a few times. The chain joins TRBV4-1 to TRBJ2-4; D remains ambiguous. V lost 0 bases, J lost 11 bases, and 8 bases lay in between. Germline values: CDR1 MGHRA, CDR2 YSYEKL. The CDR3 has 12 amino acids. The CDR3 protein is CASSQDGEFQYF. The DNA for the CDR3 is TGCGCCAGCAGCCAAGATGGCGAATTTCAGTACTTC.

This clonotype was seen only a few times. The chain recombines TRBV3-1 with TRBJ1-2; D remains unclear. The V end was cut by 0 bases, the J end by 7 bases, with 18 bases between. The CDR3 is made up of 16 amino acids. The germline CDR1 and CDR2 sequences are LGHDT and YNNKEL (reference sequence). As DNA, the CDR3 is TGTGCCAGCAGCCAAGAAAAGCGGGGAAAATTGGGTGGCTACACCTTC. Its translation is CASSQEKRGKLGGYTF.

This clonotype occurred a few times. CDR3: CASSDYGLSNQPQHF. The CDR3 DNA follows: TGTGCCAGCAGTGATTATGGGCTTAGCAATCAGCCCCAGCATTTT. The gene calls are TRBV6-1 and TRBJ1-5; no firm D call. V was pared by 3 bases and J by 0 bases, with 9 bases between. Germline CDR1 MNHNS, CDR2 SASEGT. This CDR3 contains 15 residues.

The chain joins TRBV12-3 or TRBV12-4 to TRBJ2-7; perhaps TRBD1 as D (5 bases). V was cut by 3 bases and J by 9 bases, with 18 bases left in between. The CDR3 is 14 amino acids. The CDR3 DNA is TGTGCCAGCAGTTTGGGCAGGGAACCGACCGGGCAGTACTTC. It codes for CASSLGREPTGQYF.

This clonotype was counted between two and nine times. The chain links TRBV7-2 to TRBJ2-1; 13 bases are shared with TRBD2. The length of the CDR3 is 18 residues. The germline V gene encodes CDR1 SGHTA and CDR2 FQGNSA. Losses at the gene ends were 0 bases for V and 5 bases for J; bases not matched to a gene: 7. The CDR3 DNA is TGTGCCAGCAGCTTAGCCCCCTTGACTAGCGGGGGGCACAATGAGCAGTTCTTC. Translating gives CASSLAPLTSGGHNEQFF. Full variable domain (remainder filled in from reference TRBV7-2 and TRBJ2-1): GAGVSQSPSNKVTEKGKDVELRCDPISGHTALYWYRQSLGQGLEFLIYFQGNSAPDKSGLPSDRFSAERTGGSVSTLTIQRTQQEDSAVYLCASSLAPLTSGGHNEQFFGPGTRLTVL.

The V and J genes are TRBV27 and TRBJ2-1, with 12 positions matching TRBD2. The CDR3 has 16 residues. Germline trimming cut 5 bases from V and 10 bases from J; bases unmatched to any gene: 12. Germline CDR1 MNHEY, CDR2 SMNVEV (reference sequence). CDR3 residues: CASSSGLRTSGNEQFF. DNA of the CDR3: TGTGCCAGCAGTAGCGGACTGAGGACTAGCGGGAACGAGCAGTTCTTC.

The chain has TRBV3-1 and TRBJ2-5; 11 positions match TRBD1. Unmatched junction bases numbered 9, after V lost 0 bases and J lost 3 bases. There are 18 residues in the CDR3. The germline CDR1 and CDR2 sequences are LGHDT and YNNKEL (reference sequence). DNA of the CDR3: TGTGCCAGCAGCCAAGAAGGGACAGGGGGGATGGAGGAAGAGACCCAGTACTTC. Amino acid sequence: CASSQEGTGGMEEETQYF.

This clonotype has just a few counts. The chain links TRBV5-6 to TRBJ2-7, with TRBD1 as a possible D gene (5 bases). V shed 4 bases and J shed 2 bases, with 16 bases lying between them. This CDR3 comprises 15 residues. Germline V lookup: CDR1 SGHDT, CDR2 YYEEEE. For the CDR3, the DNA is TGTGCCAGCAGCGAGATGACAGACACCACCTACGAGCAGTACTTC. Amino acid sequence: CASSEMTDTTYEQYF.

The rearrangement uses TRBV9 and TRBJ2-3; unclear D gene. The ends were cut back, 0 bases at V and 0 bases at J, with 8 bases in the middle. This CDR3 comprises 15 residues. Germline CDR1 reads SGDLS; CDR2 reads YYNGEE. CDR3 DNA sequence: TGTGCCAGCAGCGTAGGGTTAGCTAGCACAGATACGCAGTATTTT. Translation gives CASSVGLASTDTQYF.

This clonotype was detected many times. This rearrangement joins TRBV7-9 to TRBJ2-7, with a tentative D call TRBD2 (5 bases). This CDR3 has 15 residues. From germline, CDR1 is SEHNR and CDR2 FQNEAQ (reference sequence). V gave up 4 bases and J gave up 2 bases, with 15 bases separating them. For the CDR3, the DNA is TGTGCCAGCAGCTCTAAAGCCGGGGAAACCTACGAGCAGTACTTC. Its translation is CASSSKAGETYEQYF.

This clonotype was seen more than once but under ten times. The chain combines TRBV21-1 with TRBJ2-3; the table's D call, TRBD1, has no DNA check behind it. TRBV21-1 is given as a pseudogene. This CDR3 spans 16 amino acids. DNA for the CDR3: TGTGCCAGCAGCAAAAGACAGGGGCCATCCACAGATACGCAGTATTTT. This translates into CASSKRQGPSTDTQYF.

This clonotype was found many times. The chain recombines TRBV7-9 with TRBJ2-7, with D possibly being TRBD2 (6 bases). The ends were cut back, 3 bases at V and 2 bases at J, with 11 bases in the middle. Germline-derived CDR1 and CDR2 are SEHNR and FQNEAQ (reference sequence). The CDR3 extends over 14 amino acids. DNA of the CDR3: TGTGCCAGCAGCTTTCTGGAGGGGACCTACGAGCAGTACTTC. Protein product: CASSFLEGTYEQYF.

By share, this clonotype ranks as medium-sized (0.01 to 0.1%). The genes are TRBV25-1 and TRBJ2-1; weak D call: TRBD2 (6 bases). Deletions cut 8 bases from V and 10 bases from J, with 12 bases between. CDR3 length: 11 amino acids. The germline V gene has CDR1 MGHDK and CDR2 SYGVNS. The CDR3 loop is CASGYRGEQFF. CDR3 sequence (DNA): TGTGCCAGCGGTTATCGGGGGGAGCAGTTCTTC.

This clonotype came up many times. The gene calls are TRBV7-9 and TRBJ2-5; TRBD1 aligns across 8 bases. Germline CDR1 and CDR2: SEHNR and FQNEAQ (reference sequence). Germline trimming cut 6 bases from V and 2 bases from J; bases unmatched to any gene: 8. The CDR3 length is 15 residues. CDR3 in DNA: TGTGCCAGCAGTACCCCAGGACAGGGACAAGAGACCCAGTACTTC. Its protein is CASSTPGQGQETQYF.